One and the same sample provided the 15 T cell receptor beta chains below, sequenced in a study of early T cells in non-severe SARS-CoV-2 infection. TCRdb processed the 5' RACE reads anew with MiXCR; each CDR3 protein has one entry. The sample shows 55,000 to 75,000 distinct CDR3 sequences, 8% to 10% of them seen only once. The specimen was whole blood. All receptors come from an adult who was a healthcare worker with PCR-confirmed SARS-CoV-2 infection or an uninfected control (not recorded which).

Ten or more counts support this clonotype. The rearrangement links TRBV7-8 to TRBJ1-5, with 7 positions matching TRBD1. CDR1 SGHVS and CDR2 FQNEAQ come from the germline V gene. V gave up 0 bases and J gave up 1 base; unmatched junction bases: 6. CDR3 length: 17 residues. CDR3 protein: CASSLARRDRSNQPQHF. For the CDR3, the DNA is TGTGCCAGCAGCTTAGCGCGGAGGGACAGAAGCAATCAGCCCCAGCATTTT.

This clonotype appeared many times. The gene calls are TRBV5-4 and TRBJ2-5; no firm D call. The CDR3 length is 14 residues. CDR1 SGHNT and CDR2 YYREEE come from the germline V gene (reference sequence). The V gene lost 4 bases and the J gene lost 1 base, with 11 bases spanning the gap. CDR3 amino acids: CASSPSGVQETQYF. The DNA of the CDR3 is TGTGCCAGCAGCCCCTCAGGAGTCCAAGAGACCCAGTACTTC.

V and J are TRBV6-5 and TRBJ1-1; D not certain. Germline values: CDR1 MNHEY, CDR2 SVGAGI. The CDR3 spans 13 residues. V dropped 7 bases and J dropped 2 bases, with 11 bases sitting between them. The CDR3 region has the DNA TGTGCCAGCACTCTCCATACCAACACTGAAGCTTTCTTT. Encoded protein: CASTLHTNTEAFF.

In its sample, this clonotype was seen many times. The CDR3 here is CASSYGGADTQYF. Written as DNA, the CDR3 is TGTGCCAGCAGTTACGGAGGCGCAGATACGCAGTATTTT. V usage is TRBV6-5 and J usage is TRBJ2-3; D perhaps matches TRBD2 (5 bases). V lost 2 bases, J lost 4 bases, and 7 bases lay in between. CDR3 length: 13 amino acids. The germline CDR1 and CDR2 sequences are MNHEY and SVGAGI.

This clonotype was picked up many times. The chain uses TRBV12-3 or TRBV12-4 and TRBJ2-5; no clear D gene. Trimming took 2 bases from V and 4 from J, leaving 5 bases between them. CDR3 length: 12 residues. Written as DNA, the CDR3 is TGTGCCAGCAGTTTATGGGGAGAGACCCAGTACTTC. Amino acids: CASSLWGETQYF.

At least ten counts were recorded for this clonotype. This chain uses TRBV4-1 with TRBJ1-6; 8 nucleotides match TRBD1. V trimming: 2 bases; J trimming: 10 bases; junction bases outside the gene matches: 7. The CDR3 is 15 amino acids. CDR1 is MGHRA and CDR2 is YSYEKL in the germline V gene. The CDR3 loop is CASSQPTDRGSPLHF. DNA for the CDR3: TGCGCCAGCAGCCAACCGACAGACAGGGGATCACCCCTCCACTTT.

This clonotype was observed a handful of times. The chain is built from TRBV6-6 and TRBJ2-6; D call uncertain. The CDR3 extends over 14 amino acids. Germline V CDR1 and CDR2: MNHNY, SVGAGI (reference sequence). With 6 bases removed from V and 0 bases from J, the gap between germline ends came to 6 bases. For the CDR3, the DNA is TGTGCCAGCAGAATCAACTCTGGGGCCAACGTCCTGACTTTC. Its protein is CASRINSGANVLTF.

This clonotype has only one observation. The chain links TRBV9 to TRBJ2-5; D may be TRBD2 (6 bases). The V gene lost 7 bases and the J gene lost 1 base, with 20 bases spanning the gap. This CDR3 is 16 amino acids long. Germline-derived CDR1 and CDR2 are SGDLS and YYNGEE. Here the CDR3 reads CASRGGAATLQETQYF. CDR3 sequence (DNA): TGTGCCAGCCGCGGCGGGGCAGCGACTCTCCAAGAGACCCAGTACTTC.

The chain employs TRBV20-1 and TRBJ1-5; D unresolved. The CDR3 totals 15 residues. V lost 0 bases and J lost 4, with 13 bases in between. In germline, CDR1 is DFQATT, CDR2 SNEGSKA (reference sequence). CDR3: CSAREVGIRNQPQHF. In nucleotides, the CDR3 is TGCAGTGCTAGAGAGGTTGGGATTCGAAATCAGCCCCAGCATTTT.

The rearrangement links TRBV20-1 to TRBJ1-5; possible D gene TRBD1, 5 bases. Germline V gene sequence: CDR1 DFQATT, CDR2 SNEGSKA (reference sequence). V lost 0 bases and J 3 bases, leaving 15 bases between the germline ends. The CDR3 runs to 16 residues. The CDR3 nucleotides are TGCAGTGCTAGAGATGGGCGCAGGGACCCCAATCAGCCCCAGCATTTT. It codes for CSARDGRRDPNQPQHF.

The rearrangement joins TRBV20-1 to TRBJ1-4; 10 bases are shared with TRBD1. In germline, CDR1 is DFQATT, CDR2 SNEGSKA (reference sequence). CDR3 length: 15 residues. The J segment lost 5 bases and the V segment lost 5 bases, leaving 8 bases of the junction unmatched. CDR3 DNA sequence: TGCAGTGCTGGAAGACAGGGGGCTTGGAATGAAAAACTGTTTTTT. Protein product: CSAGRQGAWNEKLFF.

This clonotype was found many times. Its ends do not fully match the called genes, so a read error is possible. This rearrangement joins TRBV29-1 to TRBJ2-2, with D perhaps matching TRBD1 or TRBD2 (5 bases each). Germline CDR1 SQVTM, CDR2 ANQGSEA. The CDR3 contains 12 residues. The CDR3 sequence: CSAEVSLGELVF. The CDR3 nucleotides are TGCAGCGCTGAGGTTTCTTTGGGGGAGCTGGTTTTT.

This clonotype was detected ten times or more. The J gene is TRBJ1-2, the V gene TRBV2; no definite D call. CDR3 length: 12 residues. The V gene's germline CDR1 is SNHLY and CDR2 FYNNEI. The V gene lost 10 bases and the J gene lost 3 bases, with 12 bases spanning the gap. The CDR3 protein is CAKKQLHYGYTF. The CDR3 region has the DNA TGTGCCAAGAAACAGCTTCACTATGGCTACACCTTC.

In its sample, this clonotype was seen a few times. The chain carries TRBV6-1 and TRBJ2-5, with 9 bases aligning to TRBD1. This CDR3 is 15 amino acids long. The V segment lost 5 bases and the J segment 0 bases; nucleotides outside the gene matches: 4. CDR1 and CDR2 from the germline V gene are MNHNS and SASEGT. The CDR3 here is CASSKGQGDQETQYF. In DNA, the CDR3 is TGTGCCAGCAGTAAGGGACAGGGCGACCAAGAGACCCAGTACTTC.

The chain employs TRBV7-2 and TRBJ2-3; D is undetermined. This CDR3 is 16 amino acids long. Germline-derived CDR1 and CDR2 are SGHTA and FQGNSA. The ends were cut back, 2 bases at V and 4 bases at J, with 16 bases in the middle. The chain's CDR3 is CASSLSPGTKADTQYF. DNA for the CDR3: TGTGCCAGCAGCTTATCCCCCGGTACAAAAGCAGATACGCAGTATTTT.